This TCR beta chain stems from a study of T cell clones after liver transplantation. Study-wide context: Post-transplant blood was tracked for graft-donor-reactive T cell clones identified in a pre-transplant mixed lymphocyte reaction. Patients counted as tolerant after at least one year off all immunosuppression, enzymes not exceeding twice normal. Blood was drawn pre-transplant, before withdrawal, and after full or failed withdrawal.

Measured with immunoSEQ multiplex PCR; TCRdb has only the in-frame clones, and not every one. The sample holds about 70,000 clones, 75% to 90% seen once. Germline V gene data show CDR1 as MDHEN and CDR2 as SYDVKM. V lost 8 bases to trimming and J lost 0 bases, with 15 bases between them. The CDR3 is made up of 15 amino acids. The source is a human patient who received a liver transplant. Some T cells may be provided by the graft donor. The chain couples TRBV28 to TRBJ2-3; D uncertain. Sequenced material: CD4+ T cells from blood, taken 12 months after liver transplant. This CDR3 reads CASREWVTSTDTQYF. CDR3 bases: TGTGCCAGCCGTGAATGGGTCACTAGCACAGATACGCAGTATTTT.